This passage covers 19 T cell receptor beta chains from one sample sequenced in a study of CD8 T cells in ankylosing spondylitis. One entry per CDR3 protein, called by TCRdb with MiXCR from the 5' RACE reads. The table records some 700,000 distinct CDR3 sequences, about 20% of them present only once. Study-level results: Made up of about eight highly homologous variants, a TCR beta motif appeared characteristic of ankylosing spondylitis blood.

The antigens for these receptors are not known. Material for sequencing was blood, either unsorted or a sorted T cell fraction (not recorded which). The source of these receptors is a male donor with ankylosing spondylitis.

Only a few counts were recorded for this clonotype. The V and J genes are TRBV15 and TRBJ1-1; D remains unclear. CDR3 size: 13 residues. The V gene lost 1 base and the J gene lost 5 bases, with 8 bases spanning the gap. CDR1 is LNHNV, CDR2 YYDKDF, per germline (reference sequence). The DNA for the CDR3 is TGTGCCACCAGCAGAGTGCCCGGGACTGAAGCTTTCTTT. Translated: CATSRVPGTEAFF.

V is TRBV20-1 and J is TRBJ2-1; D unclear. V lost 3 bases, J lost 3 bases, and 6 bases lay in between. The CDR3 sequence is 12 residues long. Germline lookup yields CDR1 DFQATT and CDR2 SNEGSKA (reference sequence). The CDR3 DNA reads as TGCAGTGCTAGGTCGGACTACAATGAGCAGTTCTTC. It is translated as CSARSDYNEQFF.

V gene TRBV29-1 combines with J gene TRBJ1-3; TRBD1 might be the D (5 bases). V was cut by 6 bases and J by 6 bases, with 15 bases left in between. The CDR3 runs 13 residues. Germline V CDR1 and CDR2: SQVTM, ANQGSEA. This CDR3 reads CSVGGLSENTIYF. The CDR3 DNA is TGCAGCGTGGGGGGACTGAGTGAAAACACCATATATTTT.

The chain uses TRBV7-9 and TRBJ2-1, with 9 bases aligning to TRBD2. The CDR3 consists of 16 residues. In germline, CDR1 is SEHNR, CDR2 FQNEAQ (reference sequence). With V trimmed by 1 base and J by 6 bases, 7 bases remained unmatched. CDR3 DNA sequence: TGTGCCAGCAGCTTAGAAGGTAGCGGGGGTTTCAATGAGCAGTTCTTC. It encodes CASSLEGSGGFNEQFF.

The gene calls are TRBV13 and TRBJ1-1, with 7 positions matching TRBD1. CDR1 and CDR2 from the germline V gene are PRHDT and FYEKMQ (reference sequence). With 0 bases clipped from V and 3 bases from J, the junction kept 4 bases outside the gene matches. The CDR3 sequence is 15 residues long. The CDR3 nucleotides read TGTGCCAGCAGCTTAGGAGTACAGGGGTACACTGAAGCTTTCTTT. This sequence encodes CASSLGVQGYTEAFF.

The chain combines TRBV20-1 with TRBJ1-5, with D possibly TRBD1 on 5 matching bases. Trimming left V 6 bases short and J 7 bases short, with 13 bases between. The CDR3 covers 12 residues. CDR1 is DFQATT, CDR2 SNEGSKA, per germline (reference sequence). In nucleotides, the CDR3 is TGCAGTGCGAGGAGGCAGGGCCAGCCCCAGCATTTT. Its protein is CSARRQGQPQHF.

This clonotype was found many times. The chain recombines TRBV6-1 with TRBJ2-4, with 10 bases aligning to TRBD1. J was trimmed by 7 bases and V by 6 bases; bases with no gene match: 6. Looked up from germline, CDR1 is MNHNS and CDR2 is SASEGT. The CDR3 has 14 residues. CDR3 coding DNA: TGTGCCAGCAGCCGGGGACAGGGGAAGAACATTCAGTACTTC. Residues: CASSRGQGKNIQYF.

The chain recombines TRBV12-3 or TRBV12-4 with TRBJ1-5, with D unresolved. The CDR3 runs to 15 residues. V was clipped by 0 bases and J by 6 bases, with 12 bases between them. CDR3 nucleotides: TGTGCCAGCAGTTTAGCCTTCCCCGGTAGTCAGCCCCAGCATTTT. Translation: CASSLAFPGSQPQHF.

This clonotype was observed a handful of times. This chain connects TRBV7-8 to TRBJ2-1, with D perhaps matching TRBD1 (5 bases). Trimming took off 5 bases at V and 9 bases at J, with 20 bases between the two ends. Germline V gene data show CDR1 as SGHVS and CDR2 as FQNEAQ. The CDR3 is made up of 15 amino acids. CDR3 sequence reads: CASSHVGQYGSEQFF. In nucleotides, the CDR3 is TGTGCCAGCAGCCATGTGGGGCAATACGGAAGTGAGCAGTTCTTC.

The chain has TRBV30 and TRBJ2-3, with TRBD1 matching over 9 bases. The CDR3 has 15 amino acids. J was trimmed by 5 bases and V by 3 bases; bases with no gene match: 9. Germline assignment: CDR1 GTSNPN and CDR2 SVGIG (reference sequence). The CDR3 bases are TGTGCCTGGAGACCGACAGGGGGAGTGGGAGATACGCAGTATTTT. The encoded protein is CAWRPTGGVGDTQYF.

CDR3 region: CASSATGREQFF. CDR3 coding DNA: TGTGCCAGCAGTGCGACGGGGCGCGAGCAGTTCTTC. The V call is TRBV12-3 or TRBV12-4, the J call TRBJ2-1, with D perhaps assigned TRBD1 or TRBD2 (5 bases each). V lost 5 bases, J lost 10 bases, and 12 bases lay in between. There are 12 residues in the CDR3.

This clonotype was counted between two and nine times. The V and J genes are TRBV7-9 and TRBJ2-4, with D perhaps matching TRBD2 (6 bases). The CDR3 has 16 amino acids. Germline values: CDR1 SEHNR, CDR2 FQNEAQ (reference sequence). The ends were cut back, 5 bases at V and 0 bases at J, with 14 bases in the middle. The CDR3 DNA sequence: TGTGCCAGCAGCACCACCGGGACTCAAGCCAAAAACATTCAGTACTTC. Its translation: CASSTTGTQAKNIQYF.

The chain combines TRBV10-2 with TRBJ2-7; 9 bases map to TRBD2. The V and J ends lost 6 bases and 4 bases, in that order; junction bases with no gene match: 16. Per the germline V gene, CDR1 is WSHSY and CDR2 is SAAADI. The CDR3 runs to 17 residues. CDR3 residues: CASSGGVAGVLGYEQYF. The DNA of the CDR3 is TGCGCCAGCAGCGGGGGGGTAGCGGGAGTTCTCGGATACGAGCAGTACTTC.

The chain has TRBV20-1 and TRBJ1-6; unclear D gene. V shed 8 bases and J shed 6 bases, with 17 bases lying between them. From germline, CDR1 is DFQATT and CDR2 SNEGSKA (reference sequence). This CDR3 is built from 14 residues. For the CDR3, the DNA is TGCAGTTACCGAGGGTCAGAGGCTAATTCACCCCTCCACTTT. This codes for CSYRGSEANSPLHF.

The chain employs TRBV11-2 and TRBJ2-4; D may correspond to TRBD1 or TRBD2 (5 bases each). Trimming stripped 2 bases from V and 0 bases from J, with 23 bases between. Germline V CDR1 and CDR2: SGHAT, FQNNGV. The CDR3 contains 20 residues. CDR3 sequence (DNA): TGTGCCAGCAGCTTACACCCCTCCACAGGTTCGGGGTCAGCCAAAAACATTCAGTACTTC. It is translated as CASSLHPSTGSGSAKNIQYF.

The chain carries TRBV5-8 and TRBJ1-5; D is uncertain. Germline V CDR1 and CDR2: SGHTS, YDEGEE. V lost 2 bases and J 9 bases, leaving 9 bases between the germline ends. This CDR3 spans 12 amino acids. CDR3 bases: TGTGCCAGCAGCTTAAGGAAGGGGCCCCAGCATTTT. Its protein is CASSLRKGPQHF.

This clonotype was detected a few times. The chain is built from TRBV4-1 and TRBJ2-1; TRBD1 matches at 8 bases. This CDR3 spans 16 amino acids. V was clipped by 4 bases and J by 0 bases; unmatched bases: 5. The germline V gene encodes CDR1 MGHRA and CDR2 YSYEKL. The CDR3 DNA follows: TGCGCCAGCAGCCCCAGGACAGGGACCTCCTACAATGAGCAGTTCTTC. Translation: CASSPRTGTSYNEQFF.

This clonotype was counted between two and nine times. CDR3 bases: TGTGCCAGCAGATACCGTATGGAAAACATTCAGTACTTC. It translates to CASRYRMENIQYF. The rearrangement uses TRBV12-3 or TRBV12-4 and TRBJ2-4; D not certain. Trimming left V 6 bases short and J 5 bases short, with 11 bases between. The CDR3 length is 13 residues.

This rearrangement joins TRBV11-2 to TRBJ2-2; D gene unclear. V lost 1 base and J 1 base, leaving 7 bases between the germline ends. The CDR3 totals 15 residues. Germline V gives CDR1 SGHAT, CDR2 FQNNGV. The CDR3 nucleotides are TGTGCCAGCAGCTTAGTACCGGGGAACACCGGGGAGCTGTTTTTT. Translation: CASSLVPGNTGELFF.